Presented here are 6 T cell receptor beta chains from one specimen sequenced in a study of blood T cell repertoires in COVID-19. TCRdb's table, derived via immunoSEQ multiplex PCR, lists solely in-frame clones and lacks some. The sample consists of 90,000 to 120,000 clones, around 91% of them appearing once. The sample taken for sequencing was peripheral blood. The receptor source for this set is a woman of 80 years or more with acute or convalescent COVID-19.

The chain carries TRBV20-1 and TRBJ1-2; 8 nucleotides align to TRBD1. The CDR3 has 11 amino acids. Germline CDR1 DFQATT, CDR2 SNEGSKA (reference sequence). V was pared by 6 bases and J by 6 bases, with 3 bases of the junction left unmatched. This CDR3 reads CSARTGNGYTF. In DNA, the CDR3 is TGCAGTGCGAGGACAGGGAATGGCTACACCTTC.

The chain uses TRBV30 and TRBJ2-3; 9 positions agree with TRBD2. Unmatched junction bases numbered 5, after V lost 0 bases and J lost 1 base. This CDR3 is built from 16 residues. The germline V gene encodes CDR1 GTSNPN and CDR2 SVGIG (reference sequence). CDR3 protein: CAWSVGTSGRTDTQYF. The CDR3 coding sequence is TGTGCCTGGAGTGTCGGTACTAGCGGGCGCACAGATACGCAGTATTTT.

The chain employs TRBV10-3 and TRBJ1-6; possible D gene TRBD1, 6 bases. The length of the CDR3 is 11 residues. Germline assignment: CDR1 ENHRY and CDR2 SYGVKD. With 8 bases removed from V and 14 bases from J, the gap between germline ends came to 13 bases. CDR3 loop: CAIGGGGSLHF. For the CDR3, the DNA is TGTGCCATCGGGGGGGGCGGGTCCCTCCACTTT.

The chain recombines TRBV28 with TRBJ1-6, with D possibly being TRBD1 (5 bases). Germline V gene data show CDR1 as MDHEN and CDR2 as SYDVKM. The V end was cut by 2 bases, the J end by 10 bases, with 12 bases between. The CDR3 is 14 amino acids. CDR3 DNA sequence: TGTGCCAGCAGTTTAGTCCAGGGCAGATCACCCCTCCACTTT. Translating gives CASSLVQGRSPLHF.

This clone was observed at least ten times. This chain connects TRBV4-1 to TRBJ1-2; D ambiguous. V shed 4 bases and J shed 4 bases, with 16 bases lying between them. Germline assignment: CDR1 MGHRA and CDR2 YSYEKL. The CDR3 runs 15 residues. CDR3 DNA: TGCGCCAGCAGCCTAAGAGAGGGAGAAACCTATGGCTACACCTTC. It yields the protein CASSLREGETYGYTF.

The V call is TRBV4-1, the J call TRBJ1-2, with D perhaps matching TRBD1 (5 bases). The germline V gene has CDR1 MGHRA and CDR2 YSYEKL. V was pared by 0 bases and J by 2 bases, with 7 bases between. CDR3 length: 14 amino acids. This CDR3 reads CASSQEKGNYGYTF. Here the CDR3 DNA reads TGCGCCAGCAGCCAAGAAAAGGGGAACTATGGCTACACCTTC.